This entry lists 26 T cell receptor beta chains sequenced from one sample in a study of shared clonotypes between healthy human individuals. Naive-designated CD8 cells lacked CD45RO, were positively enriched for CCR7, and omitted terminally differentiated effector memory CD45RA+ cells. Data came from immunoSEQ multiplex PCR; TCRdb stores just in-frame clones and leaves some out. The data show 2 million to 2.5 million clones, less than 95% seen once. The sequenced sample was naive CD8+ T cells sorted from blood. The receptors come from a man aged 18 to 35 in good health.

The chain couples TRBV11-1 to TRBJ2-7, with TRBD2 as a possible D gene (5 bases). CDR1 SGHAT and CDR2 FQDESV come from the germline V gene (reference sequence). V was clipped by 4 bases and J by 1 base, with 14 bases between them. CDR3 length: 15 residues. CDR3 loop: CASSSDEGPSYEQYF. CDR3 DNA: TGTGCCAGCAGCTCAGATGAGGGCCCATCCTACGAGCAGTACTTC.

Points on this clone: The sample holds other DNA sequences that translate to the same CDR3. The chain recombines TRBV2 with TRBJ2-7; the D is unclear. Germline V gene lookup returns CDR1 SNHLY and CDR2 FYNNEI. V lost 0 bases and J 1 base, leaving 4 bases between the germline ends. The CDR3 extends over 13 amino acids. For the CDR3, the DNA is TGTGCCAGCAGTGAAGCCGTTTCCTACGAGCAGTACTTC. Its protein product is CASSEAVSYEQYF.

The chain carries TRBV27 and TRBJ2-7, with D uncertain. CDR1 is MNHEY and CDR2 is SMNVEV in the germline V gene (reference sequence). This CDR3 region has 16 residues. Trimming pared 3 bases from V and 4 bases from J, leaving 19 bases between. The CDR3 here is CASSLIDSLGGYEQYF. CDR3 coding DNA: TGTGCCAGCAGTTTGATCGACTCCCTGGGTGGGTACGAGCAGTACTTC.

This chain uses TRBV4-1 with TRBJ2-2; 10 bases map to TRBD2. The V segment lost 0 bases and the J segment 16 bases; nucleotides outside the gene matches: 8. Germline CDR1 reads MGHRA; CDR2 reads YSYEKL. This CDR3 has 14 amino acids. The CDR3 nucleotides are TGCGCCAGCAGCCAAGATGGGGGGACTAGCGAAAGGTTTTTT. It yields the protein CASSQDGGTSERFF.

J is TRBJ2-7 and V is TRBV5-1; possible D gene TRBD2, 6 bases. Trimming cost V 3 bases and J 3 bases, with 10 bases left between them. Germline CDR1 reads SGHRS; CDR2 reads YFSETQ. The CDR3 consists of 13 residues. The CDR3 DNA follows: TGCGCCAGCAGCTACGGACTAATCTACGAGCAGTACTTC. Translating gives CASSYGLIYEQYF.

The chain joins TRBV10-3 to TRBJ2-7; 7 positions agree with TRBD2. The germline gives CDR1 ENHRY, CDR2 SYGVKD. Trimming cost V 0 bases and J 2 bases; bases outside gene matches: 4. The CDR3 totals 15 residues. Here the CDR3 reads CAISESGLVTYEQYF. In DNA form, the CDR3 reads TGTGCCATCAGTGAGTCAGGACTAGTGACCTACGAGCAGTACTTC.

The rearrangement uses TRBV6-5 and TRBJ1-5, with 9 nucleotides matching TRBD1. CDR1 and CDR2 from the germline V gene are MNHEY and SVGAGI. With V trimmed by 6 bases and J by 7 bases, 10 bases remained unmatched. This CDR3 region has 15 residues. The CDR3 DNA is TGTGCCAGCAGAACCGGGACAGGGAGAAACCAGCCCCAGCATTTT. This sequence encodes CASRTGTGRNQPQHF.

J is TRBJ2-7 and V is TRBV7-3; no clear D. Germline V lookup: CDR1 SGHTA, CDR2 FQGTGA. V lost 2 bases to trimming and J lost 5 bases, with 10 bases between them. This CDR3 has 13 amino acids. The CDR3 is CASSLFGDHEQYF. The DNA of the CDR3 is TGTGCCAGCAGCTTATTCGGCGACCACGAGCAGTACTTC.

The rearrangement joins TRBV19 to TRBJ1-1; tentatively, D is TRBD1 (5 bases). CDR3 size: 16 residues. Trimming pared 1 base from V and 1 base from J, leaving 13 bases between. Germline CDR1 reads LNHDA; CDR2 reads SQIVND (reference sequence). CDR3 nucleotide sequence: TGTGCCAGTAGTATAGGGGACTTCGGAACGAACACTGAAGCTTTCTTT. Protein product: CASSIGDFGTNTEAFF. Using reference TRBV19 and TRBJ1-1 for the parts outside the CDR3, the full variable domain is DGGITQSPKYLFRKEGQNVTLSCEQNLNHDAMYWYRQDPGQGLRLIYYSQIVNDFQKGDIAEGYSVSREKKESFPLTVTSAQKNPTAFYLCASSIGDFGTNTEAFFGQGTRLTVV.

This chain's CDR3 is CASSPYSEGGRETQYF. CDR3 bases: TGTGCCAGCTCACCCTATTCTGAGGGGGGCCGGGAGACCCAGTACTTC. The V gene is TRBV18, the J gene TRBJ2-5; D could derive from TRBD1 or TRBD2 (6 bases each). V was cut by 3 bases and J by 5 bases, with 19 bases left in between. The germline gives CDR1 KGHSH, CDR2 LQKENI. The CDR3 has 16 amino acids.

The V gene is TRBV5-1, the J gene TRBJ2-3; 7 bases are a match to TRBD2. V was pared by 8 bases and J by 14 bases, with 14 bases of the junction left unmatched. Germline V gene lookup returns CDR1 SGHRS and CDR2 YFSETQ. The CDR3 has 12 amino acids. CDR3 residues: CASSPRGELGYF. CDR3 DNA sequence: TGCGCCAGTAGCCCCCGGGGGGAGCTTGGGTATTTT.

The chain employs TRBV5-5 and TRBJ2-7, with D possibly being TRBD1 (7 bases). CDR1 is SGHKS, CDR2 YYEKEE, per germline (reference sequence). The length of the CDR3 is 13 residues. V was clipped by 5 bases and J by 6 bases, with 15 bases between them. The CDR3 DNA is TGTGCCAGCAGGGCCGCAGGGGGACTCGAGCAGTACTTC. Translating gives CASRAAGGLEQYF.

The rearrangement uses TRBV28 and TRBJ2-1, with no clear D. CDR3 length: 16 amino acids. V was shortened by 6 bases and J by 5 bases, with 20 bases between the two germline ends. Per the germline V gene, CDR1 is MDHEN and CDR2 is SYDVKM. Here the CDR3 reads CASSPSANILNNEQFF. In DNA form, the CDR3 reads TGTGCCAGCAGCCCGAGTGCTAACATCCTTAACAATGAGCAGTTCTTC.

The rearrangement links TRBV5-5 to TRBJ2-7; unclear D gene. Germline CDR1 SGHKS, CDR2 YYEKEE (reference sequence). V lost 1 base and J lost 3, with 5 bases in between. This CDR3 has 12 amino acids. In DNA form, the CDR3 reads TGTGCCAGCAGCTTGTTTGACTACGAGCAGTACTTC. Its translation: CASSLFDYEQYF.

This sequence joins TRBV21-1 and TRBJ1-2. TRBV21-1 is described as a pseudogene. There are 17 residues in the CDR3. The CDR3 spells CASRVRCSAALNYGYTF. CDR3 bases: TGTGCCAGCAGGGTCAGGTGTTCGGCGGCATTAAACTATGGCTACACCTTC.

The chain is built from TRBV7-6 and TRBJ2-3, with 12 bases that match TRBD2. Germline loops: CDR1 SGHVS, CDR2 FNYEAQ. J was trimmed by 0 bases and V by 0 bases; bases with no gene match: 10. This CDR3 has 20 amino acids. This chain's CDR3 is CASSLALWTSGTSSTDTQYF. In DNA, the CDR3 is TGTGCCAGCAGCTTAGCCCTTTGGACTAGCGGGACATCTAGCACAGATACGCAGTATTTT.

This clone was observed once. The genes are TRBV25-1 and TRBJ2-5, with TRBD1 matching 7 bases. Germline V gene data show CDR1 as MGHDK and CDR2 as SYGVNS. The V segment lost 1 base and the J segment 5 bases; nucleotides outside the gene matches: 4. The CDR3 consists of 14 residues. The CDR3 sequence: CASSELGQSETQYF. The CDR3 region has the DNA TGTGCCAGCAGTGAATTGGGACAGTCGGAGACCCAGTACTTC.

The chain links TRBV6-4 to TRBJ2-3, with D tentatively TRBD2 (6 bases). Trimming took 3 bases from V and 4 from J, leaving 11 bases between them. This CDR3 contains 14 residues. The germline CDR1 and CDR2 sequences are MRHNA and SNTAGT. CDR3 sequence (DNA): TGTGCCAGCAGTGAGGCGGGATCTCCAGATACGCAGTATTTT. Amino acids: CASSEAGSPDTQYF.

CDR3 in DNA: TGTGCCAGCAGCTTACTGGGTCTAGCGGGACCCCCTGGGGGGCAGTTCTTC. Translation: CASSLLGLAGPPGGQFF. This chain connects TRBV7-2 to TRBJ2-1, with TRBD2 identical over 9 bases. Germline values: CDR1 SGHTA, CDR2 FQGNSA. The junction had 17 bases not matched to a gene; V was cut back by 2 bases and J by 12 bases. The CDR3 runs to 17 residues.

V gene TRBV18 combines with J gene TRBJ2-7, with 9 bases aligning to TRBD1. V trimming: 6 bases; J trimming: 2 bases; junction bases outside the gene matches: 8. The CDR3 contains 15 residues. CDR1 is KGHSH, CDR2 LQKENI, per germline. CDR3 coding DNA: TGTGCCAGCTCTCCTACTACAGGGGGCGCCTACGAGCAGTACTTC. This encodes CASSPTTGGAYEQYF.

This chain uses TRBV7-9 with TRBJ2-7; 8 bases align to TRBD1. With V trimmed by 3 bases and J by 2 bases, 6 bases remained unmatched. Germline CDR1 is SEHNR and CDR2 is FQNEAQ (reference sequence). This CDR3 comprises 15 residues. CDR3: CASSLGTGDPYEQYF. In DNA form, the CDR3 reads TGTGCCAGCAGCTTGGGGACAGGCGATCCCTACGAGCAGTACTTC.

The chain couples TRBV7-9 to TRBJ2-1, with D possibly TRBD1 on 7 matching bases. This CDR3 spans 15 amino acids. V was clipped by 0 bases and J by 7 bases, with 13 bases between them. The germline V gene has CDR1 SEHNR and CDR2 FQNEAQ (reference sequence). The CDR3 sequence: CASSLAEGALNEQFF. The CDR3 nucleotides read TGTGCCAGCAGCTTAGCGGAGGGGGCCTTAAATGAGCAGTTCTTC.

The gene calls are TRBV19 and TRBJ2-7, with D possibly called TRBD1 or TRBD2 (5 bases each). This CDR3 comprises 13 residues. CDR1 is LNHDA and CDR2 is SQIVND in the germline V gene (reference sequence). V lost 8 bases and J 2 bases, leaving 13 bases between the germline ends. The DNA of the CDR3 is TGTGCCAGTGCGGCAGGGACCCCCTACGAGCAGTACTTC. It translates to CASAAGTPYEQYF. Full variable domain (outside the CDR3, taken from reference TRBV19 and TRBJ2-7): DGGITQSPKYLFRKEGQNVTLSCEQNLNHDAMYWYRQDPGQGLRLIYYSQIVNDFQKGDIAEGYSVSREKKESFPLTVTSAQKNPTAFYLCASAAGTPYEQYFGPGTRLTVT.

The DNA for the CDR3 is TGTGCCTACCTACTAGCGGGGGGACCGCACGGCGGCACAGATACGCAGTATTTT. This sequence encodes CAYLLAGGPHGGTDTQYF. The chain is built from TRBV19 and TRBJ2-3; 12 bases are shared with TRBD2. Germline loops: CDR1 LNHDA, CDR2 SQIVND (reference sequence). V dropped 11 bases and J dropped 1; count of bases not matched to a gene: 16. There are 18 residues in the CDR3.

The chain is built from TRBV2 and TRBJ1-1; D is unclear. CDR1 is SNHLY and CDR2 is FYNNEI in the germline V gene. The CDR3 has 13 amino acids. V was clipped by 6 bases and J by 1 base, with 9 bases between them. Written as DNA, the CDR3 is TGTGCCAGCAGGCTCCAGCCGAACACTGAAGCTTTCTTT. Translating it yields CASRLQPNTEAFF.

This clone was detected only once. The V call is TRBV9, the J call TRBJ2-5, with no clear D. V dropped 5 bases and J dropped 0 bases, with 14 bases sitting between them. The germline gives CDR1 SGDLS, CDR2 YYNGEE. This CDR3 spans 15 amino acids. CDR3: CASSVTPGYQETQYF. The CDR3 DNA sequence: TGTGCCAGCAGTGTAACTCCCGGCTACCAAGAGACCCAGTACTTC.